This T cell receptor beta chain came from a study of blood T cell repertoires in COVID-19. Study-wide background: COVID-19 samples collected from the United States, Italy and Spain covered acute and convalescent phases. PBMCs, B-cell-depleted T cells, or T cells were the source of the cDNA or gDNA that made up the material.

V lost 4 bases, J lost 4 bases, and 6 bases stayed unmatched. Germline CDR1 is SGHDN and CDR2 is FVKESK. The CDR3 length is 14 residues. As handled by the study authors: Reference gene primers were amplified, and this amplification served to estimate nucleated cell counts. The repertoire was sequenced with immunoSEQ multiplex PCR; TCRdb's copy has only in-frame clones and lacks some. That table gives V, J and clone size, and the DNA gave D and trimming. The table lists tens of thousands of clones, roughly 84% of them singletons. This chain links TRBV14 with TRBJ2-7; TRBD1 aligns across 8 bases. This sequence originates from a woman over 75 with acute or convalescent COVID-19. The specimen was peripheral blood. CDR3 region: CASSRDRGGYEQYF. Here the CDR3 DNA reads TGTGCCAGCAGCCGCGACAGGGGAGGATACGAGCAGTACTTC. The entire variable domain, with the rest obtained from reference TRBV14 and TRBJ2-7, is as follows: EAGVTQFPSHSVIEKGQTVTLRCDPISGHDNLYWYRRVMGKEIKFLLHFVKESKQDESGMPNNRFLAERTGGTYSTLKVQPAELEDSGVYFCASSRDRGGYEQYFGPGTRLTVT.